Presented here are 3 T cell receptor beta chains from one specimen sequenced in a study of blood T cell repertoires in COVID-19. TCRdb's copy holds only in-frame clones and misses some; the assay was immunoSEQ multiplex PCR. The sample has about 100,000 clones; around four fifths are singletons. The sequenced material came from peripheral blood. The receptors were sampled from a woman aged 70-85 years with acute or convalescent COVID-19.

V and J are TRBV10-3 and TRBJ1-1; D call uncertain. Germline V gene lookup returns CDR1 ENHRY and CDR2 SYGVKD. Trimming cost V 10 bases and J 0 bases, with 21 bases left between them. This CDR3 comprises 16 residues. In nucleotides, the CDR3 is TGTGCCAGTATGGGCGGGGTAGGTTTTTTGAACACTGAAGCTTTCTTT. Protein: CASMGGVGFLNTEAFF.

This sequence joins TRBV5-6 and TRBJ1-2; 11 bases map to TRBD1. The V gene's germline CDR1 is SGHDT and CDR2 YYEEEE. There are 15 residues in the CDR3. The ends lost 4 bases at V and 8 bases at J; junction bases unmatched: 10. CDR3 DNA sequence: TGTGCCAGCAGCCCCTCCGGGACAGGGGGGGGAGGCTACACCTTC. It specifies CASSPSGTGGGGYTF.

This clone appeared a few times. The chain uses TRBV5-3 and TRBJ1-5, with D perhaps matching TRBD1 (6 bases). TRBV5-3 is marked as an open reading frame, function uncertain. V was shortened by 4 bases and J by 4 bases, with 24 bases between the two germline ends. The CDR3 consists of 18 residues. The CDR3 loop reads CARSDGQTRAGANQPQHF. As DNA, the CDR3 is TGTGCCAGAAGCGACGGACAGACCAGGGCTGGTGCGAATCAGCCCCAGCATTTT.